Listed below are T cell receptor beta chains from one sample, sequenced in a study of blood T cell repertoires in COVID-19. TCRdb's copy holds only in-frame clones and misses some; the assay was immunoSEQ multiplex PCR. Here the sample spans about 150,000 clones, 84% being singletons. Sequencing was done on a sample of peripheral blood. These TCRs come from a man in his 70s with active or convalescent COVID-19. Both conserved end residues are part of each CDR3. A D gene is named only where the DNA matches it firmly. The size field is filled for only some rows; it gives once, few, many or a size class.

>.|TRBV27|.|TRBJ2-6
CASTEGTSQSGANVLTF
TGTGCCAGCACTGAGGGAACCTCCCAATCTGGGGCCAACGTCCTGACTTTC
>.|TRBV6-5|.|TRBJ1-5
CASRGLRSNQPQHF
TGTGCCAGCAGGGGCCTCCGTAGCAATCAGCCCCAGCATTTT
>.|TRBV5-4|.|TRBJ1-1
CASSYRENTEAFF
TGTGCCAGCAGCTACAGGGAGAACACTGAAGCTTTCTTT
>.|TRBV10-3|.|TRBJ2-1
CAISEDQAYNEQFF
TGTGCCATCAGTGAAGACCAGGCTTACAATGAGCAGTTCTTC
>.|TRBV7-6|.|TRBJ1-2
CASSPLTREDGYTF
TGTGCCAGCAGCCCGCTGACCAGGGAAGATGGCTACACCTTC
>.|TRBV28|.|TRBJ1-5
CASSLLGANGNQPQHF
TGTGCCAGCAGTTTATTGGGCGCGAATGGCAATCAGCCCCAGCATTTT
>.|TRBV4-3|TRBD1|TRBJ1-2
CASSQGRQGAYGGYTF
TGCGCCAGCAGCCAAGGGCGCCAGGGGGCGTATGGCGGCTACACCTTC
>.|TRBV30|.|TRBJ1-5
CAWSVRSNQPQHF
TGTGCCTGGAGCGTGAGAAGCAATCAGCCCCAGCATTTT
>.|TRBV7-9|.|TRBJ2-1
CASSLGQVDEQFF
TGTGCCAGCAGCTTAGGACAGGTAGATGAGCAGTTCTTC
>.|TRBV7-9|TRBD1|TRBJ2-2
CASSPAGTANTGELFF
TGTGCCAGCAGCCCGGCCGGGACAGCGAACACCGGGGAGCTGTTTTTT
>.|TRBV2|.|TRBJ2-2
CASSGQNTGELFF
TGTGCCAGCAGTGGACAAAACACCGGGGAGCTGTTTTTT
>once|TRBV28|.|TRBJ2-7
CASSLSGFEQYF
TGTGCCAGCAGTTTATCTGGCTTCGAGCAGTACTTC
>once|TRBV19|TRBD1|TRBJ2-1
CASRGRQGPDQFF
TGTGCCAGTAGGGGAAGACAGGGACCTGATCAGTTCTTC
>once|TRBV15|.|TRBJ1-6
CATSRDGAGYSPLHF
TGTGCCACCAGCAGAGATGGGGCAGGGTATTCACCCCTCCACTTT
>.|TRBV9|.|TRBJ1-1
CASSPRTGKSEAFF
TGTGCCAGCAGCCCTCGCACAGGGAAGTCTGAAGCTTTCTTT
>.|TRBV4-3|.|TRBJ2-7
CASSQDQRYEQYF
TGCGCCAGCAGCCAAGACCAGCGCTACGAGCAGTACTTC
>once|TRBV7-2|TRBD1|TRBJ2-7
CASSLNGQGYWEQYF
TGTGCCAGCAGCTTAAATGGACAGGGGTATTGGGAGCAGTACTTC
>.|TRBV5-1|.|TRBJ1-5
CASSLGVSNQPQHF
TGCGCCAGCAGCTTGGGAGTGAGCAATCAGCCCCAGCATTTT
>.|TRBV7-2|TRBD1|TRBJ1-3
CASHNSQGAGNTIYF
TGTGCCAGCCATAACTCGCAGGGGGCTGGAAACACCATATATTTT
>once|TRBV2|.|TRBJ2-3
CASRAGPDWDTQYF
TGTGCCAGCAGAGCAGGCCCGGATTGGGATACGCAGTATTTT
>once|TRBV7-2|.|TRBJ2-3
CASSLPTGSTDTQYF
TGTGCCAGCAGCTTACCGACAGGAAGCACAGATACGCAGTATTTT
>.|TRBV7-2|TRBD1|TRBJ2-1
CASSLDRGNEQFF
TGTGCCAGCAGCCTCGACAGGGGTAATGAGCAGTTCTTC
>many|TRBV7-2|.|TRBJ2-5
CASSLRTGRGETQYF
TGTGCCAGCAGCCTTAGGACAGGGAGGGGAGAGACCCAGTACTTC
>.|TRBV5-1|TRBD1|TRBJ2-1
CASSLGTGGRNEQFF
TGCGCCAGCAGCTTGGGGACAGGGGGCCGGAATGAGCAGTTCTTC
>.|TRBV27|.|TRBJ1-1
CASSLRGLNTEAFF
TGTGCCAGCAGTTTAAGGGGTCTGAACACTGAAGCTTTCTTT
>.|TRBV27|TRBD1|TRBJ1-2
CASSLWGQGGRGYTF
TGTGCCAGCAGTTTATGGGGACAGGGGGGTCGTGGCTACACCTTC
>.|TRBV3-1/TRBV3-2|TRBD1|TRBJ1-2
CASSYDRGAGYTF
TGTGCCAGCAGCTACGACAGGGGGGCTGGCTACACCTTC
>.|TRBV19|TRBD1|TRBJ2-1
CASTPRGGVVSEQFF
TGTGCCAGTACCCCTAGAGGGGGCGTCGTCAGCGAGCAGTTCTTC
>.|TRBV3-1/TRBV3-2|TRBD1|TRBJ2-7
CASSLGTGIFYEQYF
TGTGCCAGCAGCCTCGGGACAGGGATATTCTACGAGCAGTACTTC
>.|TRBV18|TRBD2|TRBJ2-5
CASSLTSGDQETQYF
TGTGCCAGCTCACTGACTAGCGGGGACCAAGAGACCCAGTACTTC
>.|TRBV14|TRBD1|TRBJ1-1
CASGQGMNTEAFF
TGTGCCAGCGGACAGGGGATGAACACTGAAGCTTTCTTT
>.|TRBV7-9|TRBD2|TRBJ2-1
CASRSTSGFYNEQFF
TGTGCCAGCAGGTCCACTAGCGGATTCTACAATGAGCAGTTCTTC
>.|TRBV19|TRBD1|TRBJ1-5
CASSIFVEAGGASNQPQHF
TGTGCCAGTAGTATATTCGTAGAGGCAGGGGGCGCGAGCAATCAGCCCCAGCATTTT
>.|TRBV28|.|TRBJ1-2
CASTSRTNYGYTF
TGTGCCAGCACTAGCCGCACTAACTATGGCTACACCTTC
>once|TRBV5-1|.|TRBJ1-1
CASSSSGQNTEAFF
TGCGCCAGCAGCTCCTCGGGACAGAACACTGAAGCTTTCTTT
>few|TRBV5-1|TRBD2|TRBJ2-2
CASSIRTSGGLHGELFF
TGCGCCAGCAGCATTAGGACTAGCGGGGGCCTACACGGGGAGCTGTTTTTT
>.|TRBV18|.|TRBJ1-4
CASSPVLGGEKLFF
TGTGCCAGCTCACCGGTCCTTGGCGGTGAAAAACTGTTTTTT
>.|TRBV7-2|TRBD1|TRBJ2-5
CASSLDRERRGTQYF
TGTGCCAGCAGCCTGGACAGGGAGCGTCGGGGGACCCAGTACTTC
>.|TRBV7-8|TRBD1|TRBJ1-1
CASSLDGLIGTGPTAFF
TGTGCCAGCAGCTTAGATGGCCTCATTGGGACAGGGCCTACAGCTTTCTTT
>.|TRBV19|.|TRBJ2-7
CASSNGAGFSYEQYF
TGTGCCAGTAGTAATGGGGCAGGGTTCTCCTACGAGCAGTACTTC
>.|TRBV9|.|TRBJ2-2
CASSELPGQNTGELFF
TGTGCCAGCAGCGAGCTGCCGGGACAGAACACCGGGGAGCTGTTTTTT
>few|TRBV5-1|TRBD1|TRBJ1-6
CASSFTGGESPLHF
TGCGCCAGCAGCTTCACAGGGGGCGAATCACCCCTCCACTTT
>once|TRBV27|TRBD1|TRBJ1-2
CASSLRTGDGYTF
TGTGCCAGCAGTTTAAGGACAGGGGACGGCTACACCTTC
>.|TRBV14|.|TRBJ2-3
CASSQLDSLSTDTQYF
TGTGCCAGCAGCCAGCTTGACAGTCTCTCCACAGATACGCAGTATTTT
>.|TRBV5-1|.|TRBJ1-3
CASSVDSAGNTIYF
TGCGCCAGCAGCGTGGACTCCGCTGGAAACACCATATATTTT
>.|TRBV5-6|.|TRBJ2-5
CASSLLGGTTRQETQYF
TGTGCCAGCAGCTTGTTGGGGGGTACGACTAGACAAGAGACCCAGTACTTC
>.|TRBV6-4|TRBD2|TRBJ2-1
CASKGLASANNEQFF
TGTGCCAGCAAAGGACTAGCGTCAGCCAACAATGAGCAGTTCTTC
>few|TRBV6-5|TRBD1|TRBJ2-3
CASSLQGALTDTQYF
TGTGCCAGCAGCCTACAGGGGGCGCTCACAGATACGCAGTATTTT
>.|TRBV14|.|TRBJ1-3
CASRPNAGWGNTIYF
TGTGCCAGCAGACCCAACGCAGGGTGGGGAAACACCATATATTTT
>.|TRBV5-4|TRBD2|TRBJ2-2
CASSLGGGMPNTGELFF
TGTGCCAGCAGTCTGGGGGGAGGGATGCCGAACACCGGGGAGCTGTTTTTT
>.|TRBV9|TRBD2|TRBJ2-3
CASSVITSGSFIDTQYF
TGTGCCAGCAGCGTAATCACTAGCGGGAGTTTTATAGATACGCAGTATTTT
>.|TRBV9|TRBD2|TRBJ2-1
CASSPQRGLLREQFF
TGTGCCAGCAGCCCTCAGCGGGGTCTCCTACGGGAGCAGTTCTTC
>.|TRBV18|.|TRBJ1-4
CASSPQGGGKANEKLFF
TGTGCCAGCTCACCCCAGGGAGGGGGTAAGGCTAATGAAAAACTGTTTTTT
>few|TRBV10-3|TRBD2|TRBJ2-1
CAIQELAGYNEQFF
TGTGCCATCCAGGAACTAGCGGGGTACAATGAGCAGTTCTTC